The clone carrying this TCR beta chain was seen once. Other DNA sequences in the sample encode the same CDR3. The data belong to a study of control samples from healthy donors and cancer patients. This CDR3 is 14 amino acids long. The germline CDR1 and CDR2 sequences are LGHDT and YNNKEL (reference sequence). Trimming left V 1 base short and J 0 bases short, with 6 bases between. Method: immunoSEQ multiplex PCR; TCRdb's copy keeps in-frame clones and lacks some. The repertoire includes about 120,000 clones, around 89% of them detected once, and around 1.1% sits in the top ten. This receptor was taken from a woman aged 45 to 65 with colorectal cancer. The sequencing input was PBMCs. This chain uses TRBV3-1 (or the pseudogene TRBV3-2) with TRBJ2-5, with D perhaps being TRBD1 or TRBD2 (5 bases each). This CDR3 reads CASSQGGYQETQYF. CDR3 DNA: TGTGCCAGCAGCCAAGGGGGGTACCAAGAGACCCAGTACTTC.